The 6 T cell receptor beta chains below were found in one sample sequenced in a study of technical replicates of blood from a handful of donors. TCRdb's table, derived via immunoSEQ multiplex PCR, lists solely in-frame clones and lacks some. The sample consists of 60,000 to 90,000 clones, about 96% of them appearing once. The sequenced sample consisted of T cells isolated from PBMCs. The origin of the receptors is a human donor in good health.

The CDR3 region is CSVEIGPAVLVTF. CDR3 DNA: TGCAGCGTTGAAATCGGGCCAGCGGTGCTAGTCACCTTC. V is TRBV29-1 and J is TRBJ1-2; no clear D. The CDR3 length is 13 residues. Germline loops: CDR1 SQVTM, CDR2 ANQGSEA. Trimming removed 2 bases at V and 13 bases at J, with 20 bases between. Full variable domain (outside the CDR3, taken from reference TRBV29-1 and TRBJ1-2): SAVISQKPSRDICQRGTSLTIQCQVDSQVTMMFWYRQQPGQSLTLIATANQGSEATYESGFVIDKFPISRPNLTFSTLTVSNMSPEDSSIYLCSVEIGPAVLVTFGSGTRLTVV.

The chain recombines TRBV6-5 with TRBJ1-2; D not resolved. The germline V gene has CDR1 MNHEY and CDR2 SVGAGI. This CDR3 is built from 13 residues. Trimming pared 5 bases from V and 2 bases from J, leaving 9 bases between. CDR3 nucleotides: TGTGCCAGCAGTCCTGAGTCCAACTATGGCTACACCTTC. Translation: CASSPESNYGYTF.

The rearrangement uses TRBV2 and TRBJ1-1; D uncertain. The CDR3 covers 11 residues. CDR1 SNHLY and CDR2 FYNNEI come from the germline V gene. With 8 bases removed from V and 7 bases from J, the gap between germline ends came to 11 bases. The CDR3 spells CASLRGGEAFF. Written as DNA, the CDR3 is TGTGCCAGCCTGCGGGGTGGTGAAGCTTTCTTT.

The chain carries TRBV27 and TRBJ2-7; 8 nucleotides agree with TRBD2. The CDR3 sequence is 14 residues long. CDR1 is MNHEY and CDR2 is SMNVEV in the germline V gene (reference sequence). Germline trimming cut 2 bases from V and 2 bases from J; bases unmatched to any gene: 2. Here the CDR3 reads CASSLAGGPYEQYF. The CDR3, as DNA: TGTGCCAGCAGTTTAGCGGGGGGCCCCTACGAGCAGTACTTC.

The chain couples TRBV28 to TRBJ1-2; D not resolved. The CDR3 loop spans 12 amino acids. Trimming cost V 4 bases and J 7 bases, with 10 bases left between them. CDR1 is MDHEN and CDR2 is SYDVKM in the germline V gene. The CDR3 bases are TGTGCCAGCAGTTCATACTCACCTGGCTACACCTTC. It specifies CASSSYSPGYTF.

The chain combines TRBV9 with TRBJ2-1, with TRBD2 matching 12 bases. The germline CDR1 and CDR2 sequences are SGDLS and YYNGEE. The junction had 15 bases not matched to a gene; V was cut back by 6 bases and J by 5 bases. This CDR3 comprises 18 residues. The CDR3 sequence is CASTPRTASGGGHNEQFF. The DNA for the CDR3 is TGTGCCAGCACCCCGAGGACGGCTAGCGGGGGGGGACACAATGAGCAGTTCTTC.